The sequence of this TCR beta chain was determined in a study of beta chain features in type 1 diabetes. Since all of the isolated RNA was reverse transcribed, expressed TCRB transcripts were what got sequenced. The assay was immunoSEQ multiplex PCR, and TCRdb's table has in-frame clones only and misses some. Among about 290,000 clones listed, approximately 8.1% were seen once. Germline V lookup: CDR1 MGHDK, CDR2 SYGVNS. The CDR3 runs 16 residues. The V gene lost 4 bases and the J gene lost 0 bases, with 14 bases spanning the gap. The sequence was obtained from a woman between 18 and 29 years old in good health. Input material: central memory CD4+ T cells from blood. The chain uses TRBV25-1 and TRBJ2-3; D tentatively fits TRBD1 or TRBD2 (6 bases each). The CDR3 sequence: CASSGGTLESTDTQYF. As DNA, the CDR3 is TGTGCCAGCAGTGGCGGGACACTGGAAAGCACAGATACGCAGTATTTT.